The 28 T cell receptor beta chains given below trace back to one sample, sequenced in a study of T cell clonotyping in hematopoietic cell transplantation. Here immunoSEQ multiplex PCR was the method, and the copy in TCRdb shows in-frame clones only, minus some. The sample contains tens of thousands of clones, roughly 94% of which appear only once. Material: peripheral blood mononuclear cells. The receptors stem from a woman in her forties or fifties in good health. Some clones in this sample may be carry-over from other donors' samples.

This chain uses TRBV4-1 with TRBJ2-2, with D maybe TRBD1 (5 bases). CDR1 and CDR2 from the germline V gene are MGHRA and YSYEKL. The CDR3 has 14 residues. Trimming took off 2 bases at V and 6 bases at J, with 10 bases between the two ends. CDR3 DNA: TGCGCCAGCAGCCAACAACAGGCCCCCGGGGAGCTGTTTTTT. This encodes CASSQQQAPGELFF.

This clone came up once. The chain combines TRBV7-9 with TRBJ2-6; D is uncertain. Germline V lookup: CDR1 SEHNR, CDR2 FQNEAQ (reference sequence). V shed 5 bases and J shed 2 bases, with 7 bases lying between them. CDR3 length: 14 residues. CDR3 amino acids: CASSPRAGANVLTF. CDR3 sequence (DNA): TGTGCCAGCAGCCCTAGGGCTGGGGCCAACGTCCTGACTTTC.

This clone was recorded a few times. The chain recombines TRBV5-1 with TRBJ1-3; TRBD1 agrees at 9 bases. This CDR3 has 18 amino acids. Germline V gene lookup returns CDR1 SGHRS and CDR2 YFSETQ. J lost 0 bases, V lost 0 bases, and 7 bases had no gene match. CDR3 region: CASSLEGQGPNSGNTIYF. DNA of the CDR3: TGCGCCAGCAGCTTGGAGGGACAGGGTCCCAACTCTGGAAACACCATATATTTT.

J is TRBJ2-1 and V is TRBV11-3; D is undetermined. V was clipped by 0 bases and J by 5 bases, with 8 bases between them. CDR3 length equals 14 residues. Germline CDR1 is SGHNT and CDR2 is YENEEA. CDR3 residues: CASSLDRIHNEQFF. CDR3 DNA: TGTGCCAGCAGCTTAGACAGAATCCACAATGAGCAGTTCTTC.

The J gene is TRBJ1-5, the V gene TRBV5-1, with TRBD1 identical over 10 bases. The CDR3 is 14 amino acids. The ends lost 3 bases at V and 6 bases at J; junction bases unmatched: 3. Germline CDR1 and CDR2: SGHRS and YFSETQ. CDR3 protein: CASSSGTGAQPQHF. In DNA form, the CDR3 reads TGCGCCAGCAGCTCCGGGACAGGGGCTCAGCCCCAGCATTTT.

The V call is TRBV2, the J call TRBJ1-1; 7 bases are shared with TRBD1. Germline V CDR1 and CDR2: SNHLY, FYNNEI. The CDR3 loop spans 17 amino acids. V gave up 4 bases and J gave up 4 bases; unmatched junction bases: 15. CDR3 in DNA: TGTGCCAGCAGTGCTACAACAGGGGCAGGGGGTGGCACTGAAGCTTTCTTT. Protein product: CASSATTGAGGGTEAFF.

This rearrangement joins TRBV19 to TRBJ2-2; 7 bases are a match to TRBD2. CDR1 is LNHDA, CDR2 SQIVND, per germline (reference sequence). V dropped 6 bases and J dropped 10; count of bases not matched to a gene: 2. This CDR3 has 11 amino acids. CDR3 in amino acids: CASRGGVELFF. The CDR3 coding sequence is TGTGCCAGTAGGGGAGGGGTGGAGCTGTTTTTT.

The chain links TRBV6-6 to TRBJ1-5; D gene unclear. Germline assignment: CDR1 MNHNY and CDR2 SVGAGI (reference sequence). The V gene lost 0 bases and the J gene lost 1 base, with 1 base spanning the gap. The CDR3 is 13 residues long. The CDR3 loop reads CASSYSSNQPQHF. For the CDR3, the DNA is TGTGCCAGCAGTTACTCGAGCAATCAGCCCCAGCATTTT.

This rearrangement joins TRBV28 to TRBJ2-1, with 8 nucleotides matching TRBD2. V dropped 6 bases and J dropped 2; count of bases not matched to a gene: 6. The CDR3 covers 15 residues. Germline V lookup: CDR1 MDHEN, CDR2 SYDVKM. The DNA of the CDR3 is TGTGCCAGCAGCTTAAGCGGGGGTCCCTACAATGAGCAGTTCTTC. It specifies CASSLSGGPYNEQFF.

The chain employs TRBV7-3 and TRBJ2-1; 9 nucleotides match TRBD2. The J segment lost 5 bases and the V segment lost 11 bases, leaving 10 bases of the junction unmatched. The CDR3 totals 14 residues. CDR1 is SGHTA and CDR2 is FQGTGA in the germline V gene. This chain's CDR3 is CASQEQRGDNEQFF. The CDR3 DNA is TGTGCCTCCCAAGAACAGCGGGGGGACAATGAGCAGTTCTTC.

J is TRBJ1-2 and V is TRBV28; D is possibly TRBD1 (5 bases). V gave up 5 bases and J gave up 8 bases, with 18 bases separating them. Germline V gene data show CDR1 as MDHEN and CDR2 as SYDVKM. The CDR3 runs 14 residues. The CDR3 region is CASSQGRGYSGYTF. CDR3 in DNA: TGTGCCAGCAGTCAGGGTCGAGGGTACTCGGGCTACACCTTC.

The gene calls are TRBV6-6 and TRBJ1-1; TRBD1 might be the D (5 bases). Per germline, CDR1 MNHNY and CDR2 SVGAGI (reference sequence). The CDR3 is made up of 13 amino acids. Trimming pared 6 bases from V and 6 bases from J, leaving 14 bases between. The CDR3 nucleotides are TGTGCCAGCAGCTCAGGGCTTTTGGCTGAAGCTTTCTTT. Translated, it gives CASSSGLLAEAFF.

The rearrangement joins TRBV10-3 to TRBJ2-7; TRBD1 or TRBD2 may be the D gene (5 bases each). Trimming removed 0 bases at V and 5 bases at J, with 11 bases between. The CDR3 sequence is 14 residues long. Per the germline V gene, CDR1 is ENHRY and CDR2 is SYGVKD. The CDR3 reads CAISESGVRDEQYF. Here the CDR3 DNA reads TGTGCCATCAGTGAGTCGGGGGTGAGGGACGAGCAGTACTTC.

This chain uses TRBV19 with TRBJ2-1; 9 nucleotides line up with TRBD1. V lost 4 bases and J lost 5; bases outside the gene matches: 9. Per germline, CDR1 LNHDA and CDR2 SQIVND (reference sequence). The CDR3 consists of 16 residues. CDR3 coding DNA: TGTGCCAGTAGTACTCTTCCGGGACAGGGTCACAATGAGCAGTTCTTC. Protein sequence: CASSTLPGQGHNEQFF. Using reference TRBV19 and TRBJ2-1 for the parts outside the CDR3, the full variable domain is DGGITQSPKYLFRKEGQNVTLSCEQNLNHDAMYWYRQDPGQGLRLIYYSQIVNDFQKGDIAEGYSVSREKKESFPLTVTSAQKNPTAFYLCASSTLPGQGHNEQFFGPGTRLTVL.

V and J are TRBV28 and TRBJ2-7; D is tentatively TRBD1 or TRBD2 (6 bases each). This CDR3 has 19 amino acids. V was trimmed by 2 bases and J by 0 bases, leaving 23 bases between them. Germline assignment: CDR1 MDHEN and CDR2 SYDVKM. In DNA, the CDR3 is TGTGCCAGCAGTTTACCATCAGCGAGGGGGACGGACTACTCCTACGAGCAGTACTTC. Translated: CASSLPSARGTDYSYEQYF.

This clone was observed a single time. The CDR3 sequence is CATSRGVGETQYF. CDR3 sequence (DNA): TGTGCCACCAGCCGCGGGGTAGGCGAGACCCAGTACTTC. The chain links TRBV15 to TRBJ2-5; possible D gene TRBD2, 6 bases. This CDR3 spans 13 amino acids. Germline assignment: CDR1 LNHNV and CDR2 YYDKDF (reference sequence). The V end lost 5 bases, the J end lost 5 bases, and 12 bases lay between the germline ends.

The rearrangement uses TRBV19 and TRBJ1-5, with TRBD1 matching over 9 bases. CDR3 size: 15 residues. Germline CDR1 is LNHDA and CDR2 is SQIVND (reference sequence). Trimming at V came to 7 bases and at J to 7 bases, leaving 11 bases not matched to a gene. The CDR3 DNA is TGTGCCAGTATTTCCCAACAGGGGGCCGGCCAGCCCCAGCATTTT. This codes for CASISQQGAGQPQHF.

V and J are TRBV5-1 and TRBJ1-2; 9 nucleotides agree with TRBD1. From germline, CDR1 is SGHRS and CDR2 YFSETQ. The CDR3 has 14 residues. V gave up 5 bases and J gave up 2 bases; unmatched junction bases: 4. The CDR3 sequence: CASRPGTGNYGYTF. The CDR3 DNA is TGCGCCAGCAGACCCGGGACAGGGAACTATGGCTACACCTTC. Looking up the rest from reference TRBV5-1 and TRBJ1-2 gives the full variable domain: KAGVTQTPRYLIKTRGQQVTLSCSPISGHRSVSWYQQTPGQGLQFLFEYFSETQRNKGNFPGRFSGRQFSNSRSEMNVSTLELGDSALYLCASRPGTGNYGYTFGSGTRLTVV.

This rearrangement joins TRBV4-2 to TRBJ2-3; D ambiguous. The length of the CDR3 is 14 residues. Deletions cut 4 bases from V and 2 bases from J, with 10 bases between. CDR1 is LGHNA, CDR2 YNFKEQ, per germline. CDR3 coding DNA: TGTGCCAGCAGCCCCGGGTCTTCCACAGATACGCAGTATTTT. This sequence encodes CASSPGSSTDTQYF.

The chain links TRBV19 to TRBJ2-5; 8 bases match TRBD2. The germline V gene has CDR1 LNHDA and CDR2 SQIVND (reference sequence). The CDR3 contains 15 residues. V lost 3 bases to trimming and J lost 5 bases; unmatched junction nucleotides: 8. CDR3 sequence reads: CASSITGGNTETQYF. The CDR3 DNA is TGTGCCAGTAGTATTACGGGGGGGAATACTGAGACCCAGTACTTC.

V and J are TRBV29-1 and TRBJ2-1; possibly TRBD1 for D (6 bases). V was clipped by 3 bases and J by 8 bases, with 11 bases between them. CDR3 size: 12 residues. The germline V gene has CDR1 SQVTM and CDR2 ANQGSEA. The CDR3 here is CSVDKGVDEQFF. The CDR3 region has the DNA TGCAGCGTTGATAAGGGGGTGGATGAGCAGTTCTTC.

The chain couples TRBV30 to TRBJ1-4; 8 bases line up with TRBD1. The V gene end was trimmed by 4 bases and the J gene end by 7 bases; junction bases not matched to a gene: 5. Germline V gene sequence: CDR1 GTSNPN, CDR2 SVGIG (reference sequence). The CDR3 length is 13 residues. Here the CDR3 reads CAWMQGAGEKLFF. CDR3 bases: TGTGCCTGGATGCAGGGGGCTGGTGAAAAACTGTTTTTT.

CDR3 coding DNA: TGTGCCACCGCGCTCTGGGAGACCCAGTACTTC. It encodes CATALWETQYF. This chain uses TRBV2 with TRBJ2-5; the D is unclear. The length of the CDR3 is 11 residues. Trimming removed 10 bases at V and 5 bases at J, with 11 bases between. Germline V gene lookup returns CDR1 SNHLY and CDR2 FYNNEI.

The chain uses TRBV20-1 and TRBJ2-7; D perhaps matches TRBD1 (5 bases). Germline CDR1 DFQATT, CDR2 SNEGSKA (reference sequence). With 6 bases removed from V and 1 base from J, the gap between germline ends came to 7 bases. This CDR3 contains 11 residues. The CDR3, as DNA: TGCAGTGCGAGACAGTCCTACGAGCAGTACTTC. Its translation: CSARQSYEQYF.

This chain joins TRBV4-3 and TRBJ2-2; TRBD2 might be the D (5 bases). The V end was cut by 6 bases, the J end by 6 bases, with 20 bases between. The V gene's germline CDR1 is LGHNA and CDR2 YSLEER. This CDR3 spans 16 amino acids. CDR3 coding DNA: TGCGCCAGCAGTTTCGGGAATTGGCCAGCCCCCGGGGAGCTGTTTTTT. The encoded protein is CASSFGNWPAPGELFF.

The rearrangement uses TRBV5-6 and TRBJ1-1, with 7 bases matching TRBD1. Trimming removed 4 bases from V and 11 bases from J; junction bases left unmatched: 8. Germline-derived CDR1 and CDR2 are SGHDT and YYEEEE. CDR3 length equals 12 residues. Here the CDR3 DNA reads TGTGCCAGCAGCCCACTCAGGGGGGAGGCTTTCTTT. Translation: CASSPLRGEAFF.

The genes are TRBV11-3 and TRBJ2-7; D remains unclear. The V and J ends lost 0 bases and 6 bases respectively, with 9 bases between them. The CDR3 runs to 13 residues. Germline CDR1 reads SGHNT; CDR2 reads YENEEA. The DNA of the CDR3 is TGTGCCAGCAGCTTAGAGGCCAGAAGCGAGCAGTACTTC. This gives the protein CASSLEARSEQYF.

This clone was seen only once. The chain combines TRBV6-1 with TRBJ1-2; D gene unclear. The CDR3 is 13 amino acids. The V gene lost 6 bases and the J gene lost 4 bases, with 12 bases spanning the gap. Germline V gene lookup returns CDR1 MNHNS and CDR2 SASEGT. CDR3 in DNA: TGTGCCAGCAGCCCAGGAGGCCCCTATGGCTACACCTTC. This translates into CASSPGGPYGYTF.